The 29 T cell receptor beta chains presented below share a single source sample, sequenced in a study of blood T cell repertoires in COVID-19. Sequencing used immunoSEQ multiplex PCR; TCRdb keeps in-frame clones, though not all of them. Among roughly 200,000 clones listed, roughly 85% were seen once. Sequences were obtained from PBMCs or T cells enriched from blood (not recorded which). These receptors originate from a man in his forties who had recovered from COVID-19.

This chain uses TRBV7-3 with TRBJ2-1; 7 bases fit TRBD1. The CDR3 spans 13 residues. The germline gives CDR1 SGHTA, CDR2 FQGTGA. V was clipped by 2 bases and J by 9 bases; unmatched bases: 4. DNA for the CDR3: TGTGCCAGCAGCTTAGACAGGGATAGTGAGCAGTTCTTC. As protein: CASSLDRDSEQFF.

The rearrangement joins TRBV29-1 to TRBJ2-2; weak D call: TRBD1 (5 bases). Trimming shortened V by 4 bases and J by 6 bases, and 9 bases separated the two germline ends. The germline gives CDR1 SQVTM, CDR2 ANQGSEA. This CDR3 spans 12 amino acids. CDR3 in DNA: TGCAGCGTTGCTAGGGGCCCCGGGGAGCTGTTTTTT. Translation: CSVARGPGELFF.

The V and J genes are TRBV19 and TRBJ2-7; 8 bases agree with TRBD1. The germline CDR1 and CDR2 sequences are LNHDA and SQIVND (reference sequence). This CDR3 spans 14 amino acids. The junction had 2 bases not matched to a gene; V was cut back by 4 bases and J by 0 bases. CDR3 DNA sequence: TGTGCCAGTAGTAAAGACAGGGGCTCCTACGAGCAGTACTTC. Protein: CASSKDRGSYEQYF.

The chain combines TRBV29-1 with TRBJ1-5, with 7 bases that match TRBD1. With 5 bases clipped from V and 4 bases from J, the junction kept 8 bases outside the gene matches. The CDR3 totals 14 residues. Germline loops: CDR1 SQVTM, CDR2 ANQGSEA. The CDR3 protein is CSVSSTGVNQPQHF. In DNA form, the CDR3 reads TGCAGCGTTTCATCCACAGGGGTTAATCAGCCCCAGCATTTT.

The chain carries TRBV7-9 and TRBJ2-1; D unresolved. The V and J ends lost 2 bases and 1 base respectively, with 6 bases between them. In germline, CDR1 is SEHNR, CDR2 FQNEAQ (reference sequence). This CDR3 has 14 residues. As DNA, the CDR3 is TGTGCCAGCAGCTTAACAGCTTCCTACAATGAGCAGTTCTTC. This sequence encodes CASSLTASYNEQFF.

This rearrangement joins TRBV10-3 to TRBJ2-3; TRBD2 matches 13 bases. The germline CDR1 and CDR2 sequences are ENHRY and SYGVKD. The V and J ends lost 6 bases and 4 bases, in that order; junction bases with no gene match: 4. This CDR3 has 15 residues. This CDR3 reads CAIRRTSGSSDTQYF. CDR3 nucleotides: TGTGCCATCAGGAGGACTAGCGGGAGTTCAGATACGCAGTATTTT.

The V gene is TRBV5-4, the J gene TRBJ2-3, with 9 bases that match TRBD1. This CDR3 is 15 amino acids long. Germline CDR1 reads SGHNT; CDR2 reads YYREEE (reference sequence). J gave up 2 bases and V 6 bases, and 7 bases lay outside the gene matches. DNA for the CDR3: TGTGCCAGCACCAAGACAGGGGGGTACACAGATACGCAGTATTTT. As protein: CASTKTGGYTDTQYF.

The chain combines TRBV7-9 with TRBJ1-4; 12 bases agree with TRBD1. The CDR3 length is 19 residues. Per the germline V gene, CDR1 is SEHNR and CDR2 is FQNEAQ (reference sequence). V shed 1 base, J shed 7 bases, and the junction held 13 bases outside the gene matches. CDR3 sequence: CASSLERKGQGASGEKLFF. CDR3 coding DNA: TGTGCCAGCAGCTTAGAGCGTAAGGGACAGGGGGCCTCGGGTGAAAAACTGTTTTTT.

This chain connects TRBV19 to TRBJ2-7; D not certain. The germline V gene has CDR1 LNHDA and CDR2 SQIVND (reference sequence). This CDR3 spans 11 amino acids. The germline V and J ends were trimmed by 4 bases and 7 bases, with 8 bases remaining between them. The CDR3 DNA follows: TGTGCCAGTAGTACCCCCGGGGAGCAGTACTTC. Amino acid sequence: CASSTPGEQYF. The variable domain in full, completed from reference TRBV19 and TRBJ2-7, reads DGGITQSPKYLFRKEGQNVTLSCEQNLNHDAMYWYRQDPGQGLRLIYYSQIVNDFQKGDIAEGYSVSREKKESFPLTVTSAQKNPTAFYLCASSTPGEQYFGPGTRLTVT.

The chain carries TRBV7-9 and TRBJ2-7; 8 bases are shared with TRBD1. Trimming cost V 2 bases and J 0 bases; bases outside gene matches: 3. The CDR3 has 15 amino acids. Germline CDR1 SEHNR, CDR2 FQNEAQ (reference sequence). The CDR3 DNA follows: TGTGCCAGCAGCTTACGGGACAGGAGCTCCTACGAGCAGTACTTC. It yields the protein CASSLRDRSSYEQYF.

The chain recombines TRBV9 with TRBJ1-1; possibly TRBD1 for D (5 bases). Germline CDR1 reads SGDLS; CDR2 reads YYNGEE. The germline V and J ends were trimmed by 4 bases and 1 base, with 11 bases remaining between them. This CDR3 region has 14 residues. Here the CDR3 DNA reads TGTGCCAGCAGCTACGCAGACAGGAACACTGAAGCTTTCTTT. Translating gives CASSYADRNTEAFF.

This clone was observed a few times. The V and J genes are TRBV6-5 and TRBJ1-2; D is unclear. Germline V gives CDR1 MNHEY, CDR2 SVGAGI. The V gene lost 0 bases and the J gene lost 8 bases, with 10 bases spanning the gap. The CDR3 extends over 13 amino acids. The CDR3 spells CASSYSSARGYTF. The CDR3 nucleotides read TGTGCCAGCAGTTACTCGAGTGCGAGAGGCTACACCTTC.

This clone was found once. The chain recombines TRBV28 with TRBJ1-5; D is unresolved. The CDR3 spans 13 residues. Germline CDR1 is MDHEN and CDR2 is SYDVKM. Trimming stripped 3 bases from V and 7 bases from J, with 10 bases between. The CDR3 protein is CASSLMNEQPQHF. The CDR3 bases are TGTGCCAGCAGTTTGATGAACGAGCAGCCCCAGCATTTT.

The chain links TRBV28 to TRBJ1-6; 8 nucleotides match TRBD1. Germline loops: CDR1 MDHEN, CDR2 SYDVKM. The CDR3 totals 16 residues. V dropped 5 bases and J dropped 9; count of bases not matched to a gene: 12. The CDR3 sequence: CASSPPLTGGGSPLHF. The CDR3 coding sequence is TGTGCCAGCAGTCCCCCTCTTACAGGGGGGGGTTCACCCCTCCACTTT.

The chain carries TRBV6-5 and TRBJ2-7, with 9 positions matching TRBD1. Germline CDR1 is MNHEY and CDR2 is SVGAGI. There are 14 residues in the CDR3. After removal of 2 bases from V and 7 bases from J, the junction contained 6 bases not matched to a gene. The CDR3 sequence: CASSYLQGAGEQYF. CDR3 DNA sequence: TGTGCCAGCAGTTACCTACAGGGGGCTGGTGAGCAGTACTTC.

In its sample, this clone was seen a few times. V is TRBV30 and J is TRBJ2-1; D is perhaps TRBD2 (5 bases). Germline CDR1 GTSNPN, CDR2 SVGIG (reference sequence). The CDR3 is 12 amino acids. Between the trimmed V and J ends, which lost 2 bases and 6 bases, there was a span of 8 bases. As DNA, the CDR3 is TGTGCCTGGAGTACGGGGATCAATGAGCAGTTCTTC. Translated: CAWSTGINEQFF. Full variable domain (outside the CDR3, taken from reference TRBV30 and TRBJ2-1): SQTIHQWPATLVQPVGSPLSLECTVEGTSNPNLYWYRQAAGRGLQLLFYSVGIGQISSEVPQNLSASRPQDRQFILSSKKLLLSDSGFYLCAWSTGINEQFFGPGTRLTVL.

The rearrangement uses TRBV12-5 and TRBJ2-3; a possible D gene is TRBD2 (6 bases). V was cut by 9 bases and J by 0 bases, with 10 bases left in between. The CDR3 contains 13 residues. The germline gives CDR1 LGHNT, CDR2 FRNRAP. The CDR3 reads CASRLGSTDTQYF. CDR3 nucleotides: TGTGCTAGCCGACTAGGGAGCACAGATACGCAGTATTTT.

On this clone: This sample includes further DNA sequences coding for the same CDR3. The V and J genes are TRBV9 and TRBJ1-2; tentative D call: TRBD1 (6 bases). This CDR3 region has 14 residues. V lost 1 base and J 4 bases, leaving 11 bases between the germline ends. Germline-derived CDR1 and CDR2 are SGDLS and YYNGEE. This chain's CDR3 is CASSVSGQSYGYTF. CDR3 DNA: TGTGCCAGCAGCGTAAGCGGACAGAGCTATGGCTACACCTTC.

The chain joins TRBV12-3 or TRBV12-4 to TRBJ1-1, with D hard to call. The V end lost 6 bases, the J end lost 5 bases, and 13 bases lay between the germline ends. The CDR3 consists of 13 residues. CDR3 coding DNA: TGTGCCAGCAGGACCGAGGAGGGAACTGAAGCTTTCTTT. Translated, it gives CASRTEEGTEAFF.

The chain uses TRBV14 and TRBJ1-3; D not resolved. The CDR3 consists of 14 residues. Trimming removed 7 bases at V and 3 bases at J, with 13 bases between. Germline CDR1 reads SGHDN; CDR2 reads FVKESK. The CDR3 DNA is TGTGCCAGCACCTACGGTTCCCTTGGAAACACCATATATTTT. It is translated as CASTYGSLGNTIYF.

V and J are TRBV4-1 and TRBJ2-2; D not certain. Trimming removed 1 base at V and 3 bases at J, with 9 bases between. The length of the CDR3 is 15 residues. Per germline, CDR1 MGHRA and CDR2 YSYEKL. CDR3 in amino acids: CASSQGNGYTGELFF. The CDR3 DNA is TGCGCCAGCAGCCAAGGGAACGGGTACACCGGGGAGCTGTTTTTT.

The chain links TRBV5-1 to TRBJ2-3; D not resolved. Deletions cut 4 bases from V and 0 bases from J, with 9 bases between. CDR1 SGHRS and CDR2 YFSETQ come from the germline V gene. The CDR3 is 14 residues long. The CDR3 reads CASSPLTSTDTQYF. CDR3 coding DNA: TGCGCCAGCAGCCCCCTGACTAGCACAGATACGCAGTATTTT.

The chain recombines TRBV14 with TRBJ2-2, with D perhaps TRBD1 (5 bases). The CDR3 contains 17 residues. Germline CDR1 is SGHDN and CDR2 is FVKESK. Between the trimmed V and J ends, which lost 2 bases and 5 bases, there was a span of 18 bases. The CDR3, as DNA: TGTGCCAGCAGCCAATACAGGCAGGGATTCAAAACCGGGGAGCTGTTTTTT. Amino acid sequence: CASSQYRQGFKTGELFF. Supplemented by reference TRBV14 and TRBJ2-2, the full variable domain reads EAGVTQFPSHSVIEKGQTVTLRCDPISGHDNLYWYRRVMGKEIKFLLHFVKESKQDESGMPNNRFLAERTGGTYSTLKVQPAELEDSGVYFCASSQYRQGFKTGELFFGEGSRLTVL.

This sequence joins TRBV9 and TRBJ2-1, with 7 bases that match TRBD2. The CDR3 has 16 residues. With V trimmed by 4 bases and J by 4 bases, 11 bases remained unmatched. Per germline, CDR1 SGDLS and CDR2 YYNGEE. CDR3: CASSPGGTRTYNEQFF. The CDR3 DNA reads as TGTGCCAGCAGCCCCGGGGGGACCCGGACTTACAATGAGCAGTTCTTC.

Here the CDR3 reads CASSPGQVNQPQHF. CDR3 nucleotides: TGTGCCAGCTCACCCGGACAGGTCAATCAGCCCCAGCATTTT. The chain has TRBV18 and TRBJ1-5, with 7 bases aligning to TRBD1. Germline V gives CDR1 KGHSH, CDR2 LQKENI. The CDR3 consists of 14 residues. V shed 3 bases, J shed 3 bases, and the junction held 2 bases outside the gene matches. Full variable domain (rest looked up from reference TRBV18 and TRBJ1-5): NAGVMQNPRHLVRRRGQEARLRCSPMKGHSHVYWYRQLPEEGLKFMVYLQKENIIDESGMPKERFSAEFPKEGPSILRIQQVVRGDSAAYFCASSPGQVNQPQHFGDGTRLSIL.

This clone has ten or more counts. The V call is TRBV9, the J call TRBJ1-4; 10 nucleotides line up with TRBD1. Germline assignment: CDR1 SGDLS and CDR2 YYNGEE. V gave up 7 bases and J gave up 2 bases; unmatched junction bases: 5. CDR3 length: 15 amino acids. The CDR3, as DNA: TGTGCCAGCGCAACGACAGGGGGCACTAATGAAAAACTGTTTTTT. As protein: CASATTGGTNEKLFF.

This rearrangement joins TRBV19 to TRBJ2-2; TRBD2 matches at 7 bases. The V segment lost 10 bases and the J segment 4 bases; nucleotides outside the gene matches: 12. The CDR3 length is 15 residues. The V gene's germline CDR1 is LNHDA and CDR2 SQIVND (reference sequence). In nucleotides, the CDR3 is TGTGCCACGACCCTAGGCGGGGGTTTCACCGGGGAGCTGTTTTTT. This translates into CATTLGGGFTGELFF.

The chain recombines TRBV25-1 with TRBJ2-5; 8 bases line up with TRBD1. The CDR3 length is 15 residues. With 5 bases clipped from V and 5 bases from J, the junction kept 10 bases outside the gene matches. Germline V CDR1 and CDR2: MGHDK, SYGVNS. The DNA of the CDR3 is TGTGCCAGCAGTCCACCCGGGACAGGTAGTGAGACCCAGTACTTC. This encodes CASSPPGTGSETQYF.

The genes are TRBV29-1 and TRBJ2-3; TRBD2 matches 9 bases. V shed 7 bases and J 6 bases; nucleotides not matched to a gene: 2. The CDR3 has 11 amino acids. Per the germline V gene, CDR1 is SQVTM and CDR2 is ANQGSEA. DNA for the CDR3: TGCAGCGGTGGACTAGCGGATACGCAGTATTTT. It codes for CSGGLADTQYF.